The T cell receptor beta chain described here comes from a study of blood T cell repertoires in COVID-19. Study information: Collection of acute and convalescent COVID-19 samples took place in the United States, Italy and Spain. T cells, B-cell-depleted T cells, or PBMCs provided the cDNA or gDNA that served as material.

Deletions cut 3 bases from V and 0 bases from J, with 12 bases between. This CDR3 is built from 15 residues. CDR1 and CDR2 from the germline V gene are SGHRS and YFSETQ. Source study methods: The authors estimated nucleated cell counts from reference gene primer amplification. The data were produced by immunoSEQ multiplex PCR, yet TCRdb's version contains in-frame clones alone and is incomplete. That table furnishes V, J and clone size, whereas the DNA furnished D and trimming. This table has fewer than 200,000 clones, approximately 80% appearing once. This rearrangement joins TRBV5-1 to TRBJ1-2; D remains unclear. Material for sequencing was peripheral blood. The sequence derives from a woman older than 75 with active or convalescent COVID-19. CDR3 nucleotide sequence: TGCGCCAGCAGCTCGACTGGATATTCTAACTATGGCTACACCTTC. This translates into CASSSTGYSNYGYTF.